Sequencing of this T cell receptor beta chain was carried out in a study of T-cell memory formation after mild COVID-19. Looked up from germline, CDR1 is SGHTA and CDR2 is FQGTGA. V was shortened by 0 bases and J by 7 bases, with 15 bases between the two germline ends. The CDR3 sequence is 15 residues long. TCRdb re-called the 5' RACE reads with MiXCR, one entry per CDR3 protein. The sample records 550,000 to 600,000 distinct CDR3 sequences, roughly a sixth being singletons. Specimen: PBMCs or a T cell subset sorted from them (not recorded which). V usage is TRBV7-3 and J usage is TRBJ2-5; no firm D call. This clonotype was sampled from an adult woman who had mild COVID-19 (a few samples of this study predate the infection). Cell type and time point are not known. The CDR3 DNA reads TGTGCCAGCAGCTTAACCGGGTCCGGGCCACCGACCCAGTACTTC. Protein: CASSLTGSGPPTQYF.